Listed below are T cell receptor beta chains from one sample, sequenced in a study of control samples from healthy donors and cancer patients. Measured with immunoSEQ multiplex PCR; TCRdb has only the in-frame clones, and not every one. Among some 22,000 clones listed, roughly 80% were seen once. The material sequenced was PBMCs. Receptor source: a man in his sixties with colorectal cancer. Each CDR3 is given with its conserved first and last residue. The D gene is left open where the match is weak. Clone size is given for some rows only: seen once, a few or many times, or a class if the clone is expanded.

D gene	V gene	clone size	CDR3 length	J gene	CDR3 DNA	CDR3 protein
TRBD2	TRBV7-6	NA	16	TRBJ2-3	TGTGCCAGCAGCTTAGTTGCCAGCGGGGGTGCAGATACGCAGTATTTT	CASSLVASGGADTQYF
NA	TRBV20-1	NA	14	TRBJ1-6	TGCAGTGCTAGTGACCCAAGAGGAAATTCACCCCTCCACTTT	CSASDPRGNSPLHF
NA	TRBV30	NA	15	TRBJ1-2	TGTGCCTGGAGCCGGGACGTATCGAGCAGCTATGGCTACACCTTC	CAWSRDVSSSYGYTF
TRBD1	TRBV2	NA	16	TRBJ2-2	TGTGCCAGCAGTTCCCCCCGGACAGGGGTCACCGGGGAGCTGTTTTTT	CASSSPRTGVTGELFF
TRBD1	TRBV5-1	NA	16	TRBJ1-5	TGCGCCAGCAGCCCGGGGACAGTCTGGGGCAATCAGCCCCAGCATTTT	CASSPGTVWGNQPQHF
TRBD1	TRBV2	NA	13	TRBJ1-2	TGTGCCAGCTCGACAGGGGGCAGGTTGAGCTACACCTTC	CASSTGGRLSYTF
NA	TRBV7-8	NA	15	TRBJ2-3	TGTGCCAGCAGCTTAGAAGGTCCAGCTATAGATACGCAGTATTTT	CASSLEGPAIDTQYF
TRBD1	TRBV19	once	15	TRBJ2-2	TGTGCCAGTAGGCCCCAGGGGGCCATCGCCGGGGAGCTGTTTTTT	CASRPQGAIAGELFF
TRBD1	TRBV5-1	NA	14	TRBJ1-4	TGCGCCAGCAGCGGTGGACAGGGATATGAAAAACTGTTTTTT	CASSGGQGYEKLFF
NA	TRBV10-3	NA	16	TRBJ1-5	TGTGCCGCCTCAGGCGACCTCCTTTATAGCAATCAGCCCCAGCATTTT	CAASGDLLYSNQPQHF
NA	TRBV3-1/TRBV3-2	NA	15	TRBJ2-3	TGTGCCAGCAGCCCAGTCTCCGGGGGCGCAGGTACGCAGTATTTT	CASSPVSGGAGTQYF
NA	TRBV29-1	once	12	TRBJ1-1	TGCAGCGTTGGGGCGAGGAACACTGAAGCTTTCTTT	CSVGARNTEAFF
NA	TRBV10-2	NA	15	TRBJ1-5	TGCGCCAGCAGTGACGCGGGGCTCTTGCTGCAGCCCCAGCATTTT	CASSDAGLLLQPQHF
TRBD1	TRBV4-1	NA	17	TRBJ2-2	TGCGCCAGCAGGGCTATGGGGACAGGGAGTAGGACCGGGGAGCTGTTTTTT	CASRAMGTGSRTGELFF
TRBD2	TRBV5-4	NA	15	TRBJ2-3	TGTGCCAGCAGCCGGACTAGCGGGGACACAGATACGCAGTATTTT	CASSRTSGDTDTQYF